A single sample gave rise to the 25 T cell receptor beta chains below, sequenced in a study of vaccination and CD4 T cells after COVID-19. The time point: late sampling 161 to 241 days after vaccination in a few convalescent patients. Regarding treatment: roughly 10-day PBMC culture with coronavirus spike peptide pools or control peptides (ViraFEST assay). Researchers used the Oncomine TCR Beta short-read assay to sequence DNA from cultured CD4+ T cells. A single record per CDR3 protein comes from TCRdb applying MiXCR to the PCR reads. The sample contains around 18,000 distinct CDR3 sequences, over 50% of which appear only once. Which antigens these TCRs recognize remains unknown. The sequences come from CD4+ T cells from blood, cultured in vitro, collected about 7 months after SARS-CoV-2 vaccination. The receptors shown here come from a human donor who had recovered from COVID-19.

The rearrangement links TRBV7-2 to TRBJ2-7; 8 bases line up with TRBD2. This CDR3 spans 16 amino acids. V was clipped by 6 bases and J by 1 base; unmatched bases: 11. Germline loops: CDR1 SGHTA, CDR2 FQGNSA. The CDR3 loop is CASSQNPGTRSYEQYF. The CDR3 DNA sequence: TGTGCCAGCAGTCAAAATCCCGGGACTAGATCCTACGAGCAGTACTTC.

The J gene is TRBJ1-6, the V gene TRBV5-4; a weak D match, TRBD1 (5 bases). Looked up from germline, CDR1 is SGHNT and CDR2 is YYREEE (reference sequence). CDR3 length equals 12 residues. Trimming stripped 5 bases from V and 7 bases from J, with 7 bases between. DNA for the CDR3: TGTGCCAGCAGGAGGGGCAATTCACCCCTCCACTTT. Its protein product is CASRRGNSPLHF.

Concerning this clonotype: Sequence at one end of the junction differs from germline and may be a read error. The gene calls are TRBV20-1 and TRBJ2-3, with D maybe TRBD2 (5 bases). Looked up from germline, CDR1 is DFQATT and CDR2 is SNEGSKA (reference sequence). The CDR3 spans 15 residues. The CDR3 nucleotides read TGCAGTACTAGTCTAGGTTTTGGGGGCACAGATACGCAGTATTTT. This gives the protein CSTSLGFGGTDTQYF.

The genes are TRBV10-3 and TRBJ1-5, with D perhaps matching TRBD1 (5 bases). V dropped 4 bases and J dropped 7 bases, with 8 bases sitting between them. This CDR3 comprises 12 residues. Germline V gene sequence: CDR1 ENHRY, CDR2 SYGVKD. Here the CDR3 reads CAISVEGQPQHF. The DNA of the CDR3 is TGTGCCATCAGTGTGGAGGGGCAGCCCCAGCATTTT.

The chain couples TRBV7-6 to TRBJ2-2; 8 bases map to TRBD1. From germline, CDR1 is SGHVS and CDR2 FNYEAQ. V shed 1 base and J 0 bases; nucleotides not matched to a gene: 1. This CDR3 comprises 16 residues. CDR3 bases: TGTGCCAGCAGCTTAGAGACAGGGGCGAACACCGGGGAGCTGTTTTTT. Translating gives CASSLETGANTGELFF.

The gene calls are TRBV25-1 and TRBJ2-1; TRBD2 matches at 11 bases. The trim removed 6 bases at V and 0 bases at J, leaving 7 bases unmatched. Germline lookup yields CDR1 MGHDK and CDR2 SYGVNS. The CDR3 consists of 17 residues. This chain's CDR3 is CASRPSSGGSSYNEQFF. As DNA, the CDR3 is TGTGCCAGCAGACCTTCTAGCGGGGGGAGCTCCTACAATGAGCAGTTCTTC.

By sample fraction, this clonotype is medium-sized (0.01 to 0.1%). The V gene is TRBV15, the J gene TRBJ1-3, with D possibly matching TRBD1 (5 bases). The CDR3 spans 13 residues. CDR1 and CDR2 (germline): LNHNV, YYDKDF (reference sequence). V was cut by 5 bases and J by 2 bases, with 7 bases left in between. The DNA for the CDR3 is TGTGCCACCAGCGGGACGACTGGAAACACCATATATTTT. It encodes CATSGTTGNTIYF.

This chain joins TRBV20-1 and TRBJ1-3; no firm D call. The CDR3 totals 14 residues. Germline values: CDR1 DFQATT, CDR2 SNEGSKA (reference sequence). Trimming cost V 1 base and J 2 bases, with 9 bases left between them. The CDR3 sequence: CSARVPGAGNTIYF. The CDR3 bases are TGCAGTGCTAGAGTTCCAGGAGCTGGAAACACCATATATTTT.

Comments on this clonotype: This clone may be a read error of a much larger clone one base away. The J gene is TRBJ1-3, the V gene TRBV12-3 or TRBV12-4, with D unclear. This CDR3 comprises 13 residues. CDR3 sequence reads: CASSLNPGNTIYF. The CDR3 DNA is TGTGCCAGCAGTTTGAACCCTGGGAACACCATATATTTT.

This clonotype was recorded a few times. V is TRBV7-3 and J is TRBJ2-1; no definite D call. The V and J ends lost 1 base and 7 bases respectively, with 11 bases between them. The CDR3 length is 14 residues. Germline loops: CDR1 SGHTA, CDR2 FQGTGA. CDR3 in DNA: TGTGCCAGCAGCTTAAGGGGAAAGGAAAATGAGCAGTTCTTC. Translation: CASSLRGKENEQFF.

In this sample, this clonotype turned up a few times. The J gene is TRBJ1-2, the V gene TRBV7-2; 7 bases match TRBD1. Trimming took 1 base from V and 4 from J; bases not matched to a gene: 9. The CDR3 is made up of 16 amino acids. Germline V gene sequence: CDR1 SGHTA, CDR2 FQGNSA. The CDR3 protein is CASSLGQGEGSYGYTF. The CDR3 coding sequence is TGTGCCAGCAGCTTAGGACAGGGAGAAGGTAGCTATGGCTACACCTTC.

The chain carries TRBV5-1 and TRBJ1-6; D is undetermined. Trimming took off 2 bases at V and 6 bases at J, with 15 bases between the two ends. Per the germline V gene, CDR1 is SGHRS and CDR2 is YFSETQ. CDR3 size: 16 residues. The CDR3, as DNA: TGCGCCAGCAGCTTTCAGGTGGTGTCGGGTAATTCACCCCTCCACTTT. Translation: CASSFQVVSGNSPLHF.

The gene calls are TRBV6-1 and TRBJ2-7; D is possibly TRBD1 (5 bases). Germline V lookup: CDR1 MNHNS, CDR2 SASEGT. CDR3 length equals 15 residues. V lost 2 bases and J 0 bases, leaving 11 bases between the germline ends. This CDR3 is CASSELGHSSYEQYF. The CDR3 bases are TGTGCCAGCAGTGAACTTGGACATAGCTCCTACGAGCAGTACTTC.

The chain employs TRBV5-1 and TRBJ2-7, with D unresolved. Trimming stripped 1 base from V and 2 bases from J, with 10 bases between. In germline, CDR1 is SGHRS, CDR2 YFSETQ. The CDR3 is 14 amino acids. The CDR3 DNA reads as TGCGCCAGCAGCTTGCGCACTACTACCTACGAGCAGTACTTC. This encodes CASSLRTTTYEQYF. The entire variable domain, with the rest obtained from reference TRBV5-1 and TRBJ2-7, is as follows: KAGVTQTPRYLIKTRGQQVTLSCSPISGHRSVSWYQQTPGQGLQFLFEYFSETQRNKGNFPGRFSGRQFSNSRSEMNVSTLELGDSALYLCASSLRTTTYEQYFGPGTRLTVT.

The chain is built from TRBV19 and TRBJ1-2; TRBD1 matches 7 bases. The V gene end was trimmed by 2 bases and the J gene end by 6 bases; junction bases not matched to a gene: 3. The CDR3 loop spans 13 amino acids. From germline, CDR1 is LNHDA and CDR2 SQIVND (reference sequence). CDR3 region: CASSILTGNGYTF. DNA for the CDR3: TGTGCCAGTAGTATATTGACAGGGAATGGCTACACCTTC. Filled out from reference TRBV19 and TRBJ1-2, the complete variable domain reads DGGITQSPKYLFRKEGQNVTLSCEQNLNHDAMYWYRQDPGQGLRLIYYSQIVNDFQKGDIAEGYSVSREKKESFPLTVTSAQKNPTAFYLCASSILTGNGYTFGSGTRLTVV.

The rearrangement joins TRBV19 to TRBJ1-1; 8 nucleotides match TRBD1. The CDR3 consists of 15 residues. The germline V gene encodes CDR1 LNHDA and CDR2 SQIVND (reference sequence). V was clipped by 4 bases and J by 1 base; unmatched bases: 5. CDR3 amino acids: CASSTLTGGNTEAFF. The CDR3 DNA reads as TGTGCCAGTAGTACCCTTACAGGGGGGAACACTGAAGCTTTCTTT.

In this sample, this clonotype turned up a few times. This chain joins TRBV27 and TRBJ1-1, with no clear D. Germline V lookup: CDR1 MNHEY, CDR2 SMNVEV (reference sequence). The V end lost 4 bases, the J end lost 0 bases, and 15 bases lay between the germline ends. The CDR3 covers 16 residues. CDR3 residues: CASSSLAGELNTEAFF. The CDR3 bases are TGTGCCAGCAGTTCACTTGCAGGAGAACTGAACACTGAAGCTTTCTTT.

The chain is built from TRBV6-2 or TRBV6-3 and TRBJ2-2; D may be TRBD2 (6 bases). Germline CDR1 reads MNHEY; CDR2 reads SVGEGT. V lost 6 bases and J lost 4, with 21 bases in between. CDR3 length equals 17 residues. The DNA for the CDR3 is TGTGCCAGCAGCCCCCTTTTTGAGCGGGTTCGCACCGGGGAGCTGTTTTTT. It yields the protein CASSPLFERVRTGELFF.

This clonotype has only one observation. The gene calls are TRBV9 and TRBJ2-3; unclear D gene. Germline V gene sequence: CDR1 SGDLS, CDR2 YYNGEE. The CDR3 loop spans 12 amino acids. The germline V and J ends were trimmed by 4 bases and 6 bases, with 9 bases remaining between them. The CDR3 bases are TGTGCCAGCAGCCCATACTTGGATACGCAGTATTTT. Encoded protein: CASSPYLDTQYF. The complete variable domain, with remaining parts taken from reference TRBV9 and TRBJ2-3, reads DSGVTQTPKHLITATGQRVTLRCSPRSGDLSVYWYQQSLDQGLQFLIQYYNGEERAKGNILERFSAQQFPDLHSELNLSSLELGDSALYFCASSPYLDTQYFGPGTRLTVL.

Worth noting for this clonotype: One end of the junction is discordant with germline, which a read error may explain. The chain combines TRBV20-1 with TRBJ1-1; tentatively, D is TRBD1 (5 bases). CDR3 size: 13 residues. Germline CDR1 is DFQATT and CDR2 is SNEGSKA (reference sequence). CDR3 residues: CSAAPHRDGLGAF. CDR3 in DNA: TGCAGTGCTGCGCCGCACCGGGACGGCCTTGGCGCCTTT.

V gene TRBV20-1 combines with J gene TRBJ1-6, with a weak D call TRBD1 (5 bases). The germline gives CDR1 DFQATT, CDR2 SNEGSKA (reference sequence). The CDR3 is made up of 13 amino acids. V dropped 7 bases and J dropped 3 bases, with 10 bases sitting between them. The chain's CDR3 is CSGKGNYNSPLHF. CDR3 coding DNA: TGCAGTGGCAAGGGGAACTATAATTCACCCCTCCACTTT.

This chain joins TRBV20-1 and TRBJ2-7; D gene ambiguous. The CDR3 covers 9 residues. Germline-derived CDR1 and CDR2 are DFQATT and SNEGSKA (reference sequence). Trimming took off 4 bases at V and 7 bases at J, with 5 bases between the two ends. In nucleotides, the CDR3 is TGCAGTGCTAACGTTGAGCAGTACTTC. Protein: CSANVEQYF.

CDR3 residues: CSARRTTNTGELFF. CDR3 in DNA: TGCAGTGCTAGAAGGACTACTAACACCGGGGAGCTGTTTTTT. The chain couples TRBV20-1 to TRBJ2-2; D is perhaps TRBD2 (6 bases). Trimming took 2 bases from V and 2 from J, leaving 9 bases between them. Germline CDR1 reads DFQATT; CDR2 reads SNEGSKA (reference sequence). This CDR3 spans 14 amino acids.

The genes are TRBV2 and TRBJ1-5, with D perhaps matching TRBD1 (5 bases). The CDR3 spans 15 residues. The germline V gene has CDR1 SNHLY and CDR2 FYNNEI. Trimming shortened V by 5 bases and J by 3 bases, and 14 bases separated the two germline ends. The CDR3 DNA reads as TGTGCCAGCAGTCCCGACAGAGCCGACAATCAGCCCCAGCATTTT. Its translation is CASSPDRADNQPQHF.

The chain combines TRBV6-2 or TRBV6-3 with TRBJ2-7, with D unresolved. The V and J ends lost 6 bases and 3 bases respectively, with 6 bases between them. CDR1 and CDR2 from the germline V gene are MNHEY and SVGEGT. This CDR3 has 11 amino acids. CDR3 sequence (DNA): TGTGCCAGCAGCTCCTACTACGAGCAGTACTTC. It yields the protein CASSSYYEQYF.